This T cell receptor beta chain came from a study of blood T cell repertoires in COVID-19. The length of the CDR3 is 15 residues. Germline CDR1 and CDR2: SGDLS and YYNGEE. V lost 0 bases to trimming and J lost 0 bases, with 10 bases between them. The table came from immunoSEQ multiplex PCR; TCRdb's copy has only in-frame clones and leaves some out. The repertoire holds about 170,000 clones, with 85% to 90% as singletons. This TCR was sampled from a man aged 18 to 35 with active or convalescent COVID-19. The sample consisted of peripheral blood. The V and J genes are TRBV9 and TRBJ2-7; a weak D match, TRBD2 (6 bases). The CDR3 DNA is TGTGCCAGCAGCGTAGGGGACGGGAGCTCCTACGAGCAGTACTTC. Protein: CASSVGDGSSYEQYF.